One and the same sample provided the 27 T cell receptor beta chains below, sequenced in a study of molecular identifiers for immune sequencing clone quantification. TCRdb reanalysed the PCR reads using MiXCR and keeps one entry per CDR3 protein. The sample shows about 630,000 distinct CDR3 sequences, approximately 24% of them seen only once. Sequenced: naive CD8+ T cells from blood, with Jurkat cell RNA spiked in. Noted subset: FACS-sorted CD8+CD4-CCR7+CD45RA+ naive T cells. These receptor sequences come from a human donor in good health. Some libraries in this study had Jurkat cell RNA spiked in.

This rearrangement joins TRBV11-2 to TRBJ2-2; 10 nucleotides agree with TRBD1. Germline trimming cut 5 bases from V and 4 bases from J; bases unmatched to any gene: 7. Germline CDR1 and CDR2: SGHAT and FQNNGV. This CDR3 has 16 amino acids. The CDR3 DNA is TGTGCCAGCAGCACGCCCGGGACAGGGGCCACCGGGGAGCTGTTTTTT. This codes for CASSTPGTGATGELFF.

This clonotype showed up just a few times. V gene TRBV7-8 combines with J gene TRBJ2-5; 11 nucleotides agree with TRBD2. Germline V gives CDR1 SGHVS, CDR2 FQNEAQ. The CDR3 sequence is 21 residues long. The junction had 19 bases not matched to a gene; V was cut back by 0 bases and J by 4 bases. The CDR3 is CASSLAKEVTRLAGTGETQYF. CDR3 nucleotide sequence: TGTGCCAGCAGCTTAGCAAAGGAGGTCACGCGACTAGCGGGGACGGGAGAGACCCAGTACTTC.

Of note for this clonotype: This could be a read error, since a much larger clone is one nucleotide away. This chain joins TRBV4-1 and TRBJ1-1, with D unclear. This CDR3 has 14 residues. Germline lookup yields CDR1 MGHRA and CDR2 YSYEKL. This CDR3 reads CASSHRDLGTVAFF. The CDR3 DNA sequence: TGCGCCAGCAGCCACCGAGACTTGGGTACTGTAGCTTTCTTT.

This clonotype was found a few times. The chain has TRBV27 and TRBJ1-2; D unresolved. The CDR3 length is 14 residues. Deletions cut 4 bases from V and 7 bases from J, with 16 bases between. Germline assignment: CDR1 MNHEY and CDR2 SMNVEV (reference sequence). This CDR3 reads CASSWSVNGPGYTF. CDR3 coding DNA: TGTGCCAGCAGTTGGAGTGTAAACGGTCCTGGCTACACCTTC.

J is TRBJ2-7 and V is TRBV13, with D unresolved. The V end was cut by 2 bases, the J end by 4 bases, with 18 bases between. The germline CDR1 and CDR2 sequences are PRHDT and FYEKMQ (reference sequence). The length of the CDR3 is 16 residues. The CDR3 bases are TGTGCCAGCAGCTTATTCGGCAACCGTGCCGCATACGAGCAGTACTTC. Its protein product is CASSLFGNRAAYEQYF.

This clonotype was detected ten times or more. The rearrangement joins TRBV7-9 to TRBJ1-1, with no clear D. Trimming pared 5 bases from V and 0 bases from J, leaving 16 bases between. Germline V gene lookup returns CDR1 SEHNR and CDR2 FQNEAQ (reference sequence). This CDR3 spans 16 amino acids. CDR3 sequence: CASSPTEDPMNTEAFF. The CDR3 nucleotides are TGTGCCAGCAGCCCTACCGAGGACCCTATGAACACTGAAGCTTTCTTT.

A note on this clonotype: An end of the junction differs from the germline gene, which may be a read error. The chain has TRBV7-9 and TRBJ2-7; D is unclear. This CDR3 is built from 14 residues. Germline V gene sequence: CDR1 SEHNR, CDR2 FQNEAQ (reference sequence). The CDR3 DNA reads TGTGCCAGCTCCGCGAGTGGAAACTCCTACGGGCAGTACTTC. As protein: CASSASGNSYGQYF.

This clonotype was observed a handful of times. The chain links TRBV12-3 or TRBV12-4 to TRBJ2-3; no clear D. Trimming cost V 5 bases and J 2 bases, with 8 bases left between them. The CDR3 contains 13 residues. The chain's CDR3 is CASSPLLTDTQYF. The CDR3 DNA sequence: TGTGCCAGCAGTCCCCTACTCACAGATACGCAGTATTTT.

A note on this clonotype: The junction and the germline gene differ at one end; a read error may be behind it. J is TRBJ2-7 and V is TRBV4-2, with TRBD2 identical over 9 bases. CDR3 size: 16 residues. CDR1 LGHNA and CDR2 YNFKEQ come from the germline V gene. In DNA, the CDR3 is TGTGCCAGCAGCCGCTACGATGGTAGCGGGAGTTACGATCAGTACTTC. It is translated as CASSRYDGSGSYDQYF.

This clonotype has a count of ten or more. The V and J genes are TRBV7-2 and TRBJ2-3; D possibly corresponds to TRBD1 (6 bases). The CDR3 sequence is 16 residues long. V was trimmed by 5 bases and J by 2 bases, leaving 17 bases between them. Germline CDR1 reads SGHTA; CDR2 reads FQGNSA. The CDR3 loop reads CASSPRVGGLTDTQYF. The DNA of the CDR3 is TGTGCCAGCAGCCCCCGAGTAGGGGGTCTCACAGATACGCAGTATTTT.

The chain has TRBV29-1 and TRBJ1-1; D is unclear. V lost 5 bases and J lost 3, with 7 bases in between. CDR1 and CDR2 from the germline V gene are SQVTM and ANQGSEA. This CDR3 region has 11 residues. The CDR3 coding sequence is TGCAGCGTTATCGCGGACACTGAAGCTTTCTTT. It codes for CSVIADTEAFF.

The table lists this clonotype with many counts. This chain links TRBV14 with TRBJ1-1; D unresolved. The germline V gene encodes CDR1 SGHDN and CDR2 FVKESK. CDR3 length equals 14 residues. Trimming took 0 bases from V and 0 from J, leaving 5 bases between them. The CDR3 is CASSQEAMNTEAFF. The CDR3 region has the DNA TGTGCCAGCAGCCAAGAAGCTATGAACACTGAAGCTTTCTTT.

This clonotype was seen a few times. The J gene is TRBJ2-5, the V gene TRBV6-2 or TRBV6-3; TRBD2 might be the D (5 bases). CDR3 size: 14 residues. Trimming removed 6 bases at V and 1 base at J, with 12 bases between. Germline V gene data show CDR1 as MNHEY and CDR2 as SVGEGT. The CDR3 DNA follows: TGTGCCAGCAGCTTTCCAGGACTCCAAGAGACCCAGTACTTC. Its protein product is CASSFPGLQETQYF.

The genes are TRBV9 and TRBJ1-1; D may be TRBD1 (5 bases). Germline V gene data show CDR1 as SGDLS and CDR2 as YYNGEE. The CDR3 loop spans 15 amino acids. V was shortened by 4 bases and J by 1 base, with 14 bases between the two germline ends. The CDR3 protein is CASSPQLGENTEAFF. The DNA of the CDR3 is TGTGCCAGCAGCCCCCAGTTGGGGGAGAACACTGAAGCTTTCTTT.

The rearrangement uses TRBV23-1 and TRBJ2-1; D may be TRBD1 (6 bases). TRBV23-1 carries the ORF label, with uncertain function. CDR3 length: 17 residues. V lost 8 bases and J lost 7, with 27 bases in between. In DNA form, the CDR3 reads TGCGCCAGCGGACCCCTCCCGGCGCTGGGGGCCACAAATGAGCAGTTCTTC. Translating gives CASGPLPALGATNEQFF.

This clonotype came up a few times. The CDR3 bases are TGTGCCAGCAGCCCGACTAGCGGGAGTCGGGAAGATACGCAGTATTTT. Encoded protein: CASSPTSGSREDTQYF. The rearrangement links TRBV3-1 to TRBJ2-3; 12 bases agree with TRBD2. This CDR3 comprises 16 residues. V was clipped by 4 bases and J by 5 bases; unmatched bases: 7. Germline V gene data show CDR1 as LGHDT and CDR2 as YNNKEL (reference sequence).

CDR3 protein: CASRTGTTSTGELFF. CDR3 DNA sequence: TGTGCCAGCAGGACCGGGACGACGAGCACCGGGGAGCTGTTTTTT. The chain combines TRBV7-9 with TRBJ2-2, with D perhaps matching TRBD1 or TRBD2 (5 bases each). The V and J ends lost 6 bases and 4 bases respectively, with 15 bases between them. The CDR3 covers 15 residues. Germline V gene sequence: CDR1 SEHNR, CDR2 FQNEAQ (reference sequence). Using reference TRBV7-9 and TRBJ2-2 for the parts outside the CDR3, the full variable domain is DTGVSQNPRHKITKRGQNVTFRCDPISEHNRLYWYRQTLGQGPEFLTYFQNEAQLEKSRLLSDRFSAERPKGSFSTLEIQRTEQGDSAMYLCASRTGTTSTGELFFGEGSRLTVL.

The chain couples TRBV27 to TRBJ1-6; D uncertain. Trimming shortened V by 10 bases and J by 9 bases, and 10 bases separated the two germline ends. Germline CDR1 reads MNHEY; CDR2 reads SMNVEV (reference sequence). This CDR3 comprises 11 residues. CDR3 sequence: CATGLVSPLHF. The CDR3 region has the DNA TGTGCCACAGGACTGGTTTCACCCCTCCACTTT.

In this sample, this clonotype turned up a few times. This chain connects TRBV18 to TRBJ2-5, with TRBD1 matching over 7 bases. Unmatched junction bases numbered 11, after V lost 3 bases and J lost 1 base. The CDR3 has 17 residues. The V gene's germline CDR1 is KGHSH and CDR2 LQKENI. This CDR3 is CASSPDKRTGSQETQYF. CDR3 nucleotide sequence: TGTGCCAGCTCACCCGATAAAAGGACAGGAAGCCAAGAGACCCAGTACTTC.

Many counts were recorded for this clonotype. The chain carries TRBV5-6 and TRBJ1-3; possibly TRBD1 for D (5 bases). Germline loops: CDR1 SGHDT, CDR2 YYEEEE. V lost 5 bases and J lost 0, with 12 bases in between. The CDR3 is 15 amino acids. CDR3 amino acids: CASSFGRDSGNTIYF. Here the CDR3 DNA reads TGTGCCAGCAGTTTTGGCAGGGACTCTGGAAACACCATATATTTT. Using reference TRBV5-6 and TRBJ1-3 for the parts outside the CDR3, the full variable domain is DAGVTQSPTHLIKTRGQQVTLRCSPKSGHDTVSWYQQALGQGPQFIFQYYEEEERQRGNFPDRFSGHQFPNYSSELNVNALLLGDSALYLCASSFGRDSGNTIYFGEGSWLTVV.

This sequence joins TRBV4-1 and TRBJ1-5; a possible D gene is TRBD1 (6 bases). Looked up from germline, CDR1 is MGHRA and CDR2 is YSYEKL. Trimming took off 0 bases at V and 3 bases at J, with 15 bases between the two ends. This CDR3 spans 17 amino acids. The CDR3 DNA follows: TGCGCCAGCAGCCAAGAGGGGGCCGGATACGACAATCAGCCCCAGCATTTT. Translated, it gives CASSQEGAGYDNQPQHF.

A few counts support this clonotype. V usage is TRBV6-2 or TRBV6-3 and J usage is TRBJ2-7, with D possibly being TRBD1 (6 bases). Germline V gene lookup returns CDR1 MNHEY and CDR2 SVGEGT. The ends were cut back, 2 bases at V and 6 bases at J, with 23 bases in the middle. This CDR3 contains 17 residues. The CDR3 nucleotides read TGTGCCAGCAGTTACGCGCGACAGGCCGCCTACGCTAGCGAGCAGTACTTC. Translated: CASSYARQAAYASEQYF.

This clonotype was picked up a small number of times. Written as DNA, the CDR3 is TGCAGTGCTAGAGGTGGGATCTCCTACGAGCAGTACTTC. Protein product: CSARGGISYEQYF. The J gene is TRBJ2-7, the V gene TRBV20-1, with D unclear. V was shortened by 1 base and J by 0 bases, with 7 bases between the two germline ends. Germline values: CDR1 DFQATT, CDR2 SNEGSKA (reference sequence). The CDR3 is 13 residues long.

This clonotype was seen repeatedly, ten times or more. This chain joins TRBV2 and TRBJ1-1; no reliable D call. The CDR3 totals 12 residues. The V gene lost 5 bases and the J gene lost 4 bases, with 8 bases spanning the gap. Germline V gene lookup returns CDR1 SNHLY and CDR2 FYNNEI. CDR3 in amino acids: CASSYMGTEAFF. For the CDR3, the DNA is TGTGCCAGCAGTTACATGGGCACTGAAGCTTTCTTT.

At least ten counts were recorded for this clonotype. The chain uses TRBV20-1 and TRBJ2-7, with 7 nucleotides matching TRBD1. The trim removed 6 bases at V and 2 bases at J, leaving 4 bases unmatched. The germline V gene encodes CDR1 DFQATT and CDR2 SNEGSKA (reference sequence). The CDR3 runs 12 residues. DNA of the CDR3: TGCAGTGCATCCAGGGGGACCTACGAGCAGTACTTC. Protein product: CSASRGTYEQYF.

The genes are TRBV18 and TRBJ1-1; no reliable D call. V was shortened by 2 bases and J by 1 base, with 11 bases between the two germline ends. Germline loops: CDR1 KGHSH, CDR2 LQKENI. The CDR3 length is 15 residues. This chain's CDR3 is CASSPRPPENTEAFF. CDR3 nucleotides: TGTGCCAGCTCACCAAGGCCTCCGGAGAACACTGAAGCTTTCTTT.

This clonotype was counted only a few times. The germline gene is not matched at one end of the junction; a read error may be the cause. This sequence joins TRBV5-3 and TRBJ2-2; D unclear. TRBV5-3 carries the ORF label, with uncertain function. The CDR3 length is 17 residues. The CDR3 protein is CASSLKLGQMNTGELFF. As DNA, the CDR3 is TGTGCCAGCAGCTTGAAATTGGGCCAGATGAACACCGGGGAGCTGTTTTTT.